The subject of this entry is one T cell receptor beta chain. Profiling relied on immunoSEQ multiplex PCR, and the TCRdb table lists in-frame clones only, not all of them. The sample gives over 15,000 clones, approximately 79% of which show up once; over 2.5% is in the top ten. The source of the sample is a study of neoadjuvant anti-PD-1 for oral cavity cancer. As for the study in general: Nivolumab at 3 mg/kg was mostly given biweekly, three to four doses, pre-surgery.

V lost 7 bases to trimming and J lost 6 bases; unmatched junction nucleotides: 4. The germline CDR1 and CDR2 sequences are MNHEY and SMNVEV (reference sequence). This CDR3 contains 13 residues. V gene TRBV27 combines with J gene TRBJ2-2; 8 bases are shared with TRBD1. The sequences come from PBMCs, collected before nivolumab (anti-PD-1) treatment. The TCR comes from a person aged 35 to 85 with oral cavity squamous cell carcinoma. The CDR3: CASTLTGAGELFF. CDR3 DNA: TGTGCCAGCACCTTGACAGGGGCCGGGGAGCTGTTTTTT.